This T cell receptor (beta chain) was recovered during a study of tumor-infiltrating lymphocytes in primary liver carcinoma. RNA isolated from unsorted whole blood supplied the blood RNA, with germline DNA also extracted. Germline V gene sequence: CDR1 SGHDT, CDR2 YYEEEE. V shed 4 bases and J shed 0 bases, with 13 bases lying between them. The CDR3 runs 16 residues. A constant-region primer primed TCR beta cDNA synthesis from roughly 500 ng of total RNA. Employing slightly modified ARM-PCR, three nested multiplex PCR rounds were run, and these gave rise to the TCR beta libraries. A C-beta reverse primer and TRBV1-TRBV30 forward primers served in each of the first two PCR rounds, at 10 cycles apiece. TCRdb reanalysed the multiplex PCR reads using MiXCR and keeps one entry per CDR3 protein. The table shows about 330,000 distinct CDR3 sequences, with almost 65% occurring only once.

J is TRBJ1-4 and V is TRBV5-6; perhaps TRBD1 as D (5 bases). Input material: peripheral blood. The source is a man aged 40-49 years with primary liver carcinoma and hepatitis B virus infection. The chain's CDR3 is CASSRLKTATNEKLFF. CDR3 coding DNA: TGTGCCAGCAGCCGCCTGAAGACAGCAACTAATGAAAAACTGTTTTTT.